The 30 T cell receptor beta chains in this list originate from one sample, sequenced in a study of tumor-infiltrating lymphocytes in primary liver carcinoma. Production of TCR beta cDNA used about 500 ng total RNA together with a constant-region primer. Slightly modified ARM-PCR served as the procedure for the TCR beta libraries. These libraries came from three rounds of nested multiplex PCR. Researchers ran the first two PCR rounds for approximately 10 cycles each with TRBV1-TRBV30 forward primers and a C-beta reverse primer. TCRdb recomputed calls from the multiplex PCR reads with MiXCR, one row per CDR3 protein. The data contain about 320,000 distinct CDR3 sequences, approximately 58% of them singletons. Blood RNA came from unsorted whole blood; germline DNA was also extracted. The sequenced sample consisted of peripheral blood. These receptors all come from a woman between 25 and 40 years old with primary liver carcinoma and hepatitis B virus infection.

This clonotype has a single count. A clone one base away is much larger, so this may be a read error. The CDR3 nucleotides are TGTGCCAGCAGCCCCCTTATCGGGAACCAAGAGACCCAGTACTTC. This encodes CASSPLIGNQETQYF. This sequence joins TRBV28 and TRBJ2-5, with D maybe TRBD2 (5 bases). CDR1 and CDR2 from the germline V gene are MDHEN and SYDVKM. Trimming removed 6 bases at V and 0 bases at J, with 14 bases between. The CDR3 extends over 15 amino acids.

As concerns this clonotype: A much larger clone lies one base from this, so it may be a read error. The V and J genes are TRBV29-1 and TRBJ1-3; D remains ambiguous. Germline CDR1 is SQVTM and CDR2 is ANQGSEA. This CDR3 contains 12 residues. The CDR3 spells CSVLGYGNTIHF. CDR3 DNA: TGCAGCGTGCTTGGGTACGGAAACACCATACATTTT.

Only one count was recorded for this clonotype. A much more abundant neighbour one base away suggests this may be a read error. The chain uses TRBV6-2 or TRBV6-3 and TRBJ2-2, with a weak D call TRBD1 (6 bases). The germline gives CDR1 MNHEY, CDR2 SVGEGT. The CDR3 runs 15 residues. CDR3 amino acids: CVTLTGARHTGELFF. CDR3 DNA: TGTGTCACCTTGACAGGCGCCAGGCACACCGGGGAGCTGTTTTTT.

Concerning this clonotype itself: A read error is possible here, since a much larger clone lies one base away. The J gene is TRBJ2-7, the V gene TRBV29-1; 13 bases agree with TRBD2. CDR3 length: 14 residues. CDR1 is SQVTM, CDR2 ANQGSEA, per germline. The CDR3 loop reads CSVRTSGGPWEHYF. Here the CDR3 DNA reads TGCAGCGTAAGGACTAGCGGGGGTCCGTGGGAGCACTACTTC.

The chain uses TRBV12-3 or TRBV12-4 and TRBJ2-6, with TRBD1 identical over 7 bases. The CDR3 is 17 amino acids. V lost 3 bases, J lost 2 bases, and 7 bases stayed unmatched. CDR3 sequence reads: CASSFGIGGAGANVLTF. The CDR3 DNA reads TGTGCCAGCAGTTTCGGGATAGGGGGCGCTGGGGCCAACGTCCTGACTTTC.

This clonotype was detected only once. A much larger clone lies one base from this, so it may be a read error. The chain combines TRBV4-2 with TRBJ2-1; 7 bases are a match to TRBD2. The CDR3 sequence is 16 residues long. Germline trimming cut 4 bases from V and 7 bases from J; bases unmatched to any gene: 13. Germline values: CDR1 LGHNA, CDR2 YNFKEQ. CDR3 amino acids: CASSPETSWRRNEQFF. The CDR3 region has the DNA TGTGCCAGCAGCCCCGAGACTAGCTGGAGGAGAAATGAGCAGTTCTTC.

The chain employs TRBV7-8 and TRBJ2-3; D not resolved. Germline V CDR1 and CDR2: SGHVS, FQNEAQ. This CDR3 is built from 14 residues. Trimming stripped 5 bases from V and 0 bases from J, with 9 bases between. The CDR3 is CASSVVYSTDTQYF. CDR3 bases: TGTGCCAGCAGCGTAGTATATAGCACAGATACGCAGTATTTT.

The V call is TRBV11-2, the J call TRBJ2-7; TRBD2 matches 7 bases. After removal of 2 bases from V and 9 bases from J, the junction contained 10 bases not matched to a gene. The CDR3 is 14 amino acids. CDR1 and CDR2 (germline): SGHAT, FQNNGV. Here the CDR3 DNA reads TGTGCCAGCAGCTTATTGACTAGCAGGGCGGGGCAGTACTTC. Its protein product is CASSLLTSRAGQYF.

A word on this clonotype: Sequence at one end of the junction differs from germline and may be a read error. The CDR3 region is CASSLGDKNTETFF. CDR3 coding DNA: TGTGCTAGCAGTTTAGGGGATAAGAACACTGAAACTTTCTTT. The genes are TRBV12-3 or TRBV12-4 and TRBJ1-1; D is possibly TRBD1 (5 bases). This CDR3 has 14 amino acids.

The V and J genes are TRBV29-1 and TRBJ2-1, with D tentatively TRBD1 or TRBD2 (5 bases each). V was cut by 7 bases and J by 9 bases, with 22 bases left in between. Germline loops: CDR1 SQVTM, CDR2 ANQGSEA. The CDR3 runs to 14 residues. The CDR3 nucleotides are TGCAGCGCTGAGGGGTGGGGAGTGGCGAGTGAGCAGTTCTTC. Its translation: CSAEGWGVASEQFF.

A single count supports this clonotype. A clone one base away is much larger, so this may be a read error. The J gene is TRBJ2-7, the V gene TRBV5-6; TRBD1 might be the D (6 bases). This CDR3 comprises 13 residues. The germline V gene has CDR1 SGHDT and CDR2 YYEEEE. CDR3 nucleotides: TGTACCAGCAAAGAGGACAGCTCCTACGAGCAGTACTTC. This codes for CTSKEDSSYEQYF.

This clonotype was recorded at least ten times. This sequence joins TRBV11-2 and TRBJ1-2, with D possibly being TRBD1 (5 bases). V lost 1 base and J 9 bases, leaving 12 bases between the germline ends. The CDR3 length is 13 residues. Germline CDR1 is SGHAT and CDR2 is FQNNGV. Written as DNA, the CDR3 is TGTGCCAGCAGCTTAGGGGGGAGGTTGAGCTACACCTTC. Translated: CASSLGGRLSYTF. The full variable domain, completed using reference TRBV11-2 and TRBJ1-2, is EAGVAQSPRYKIIEKRQSVAFWCNPISGHATLYWYQQILGQGPKLLIQFQNNGVVDDSQLPKDRFSAERLKGVDSTLKIQPAKLEDSAVYLCASSLGGRLSYTFGSGTRLTVV.

CDR3 region: CAWSVKHEQYF. As DNA, the CDR3 is TGTGCCTGGAGTGTAAAGCACGAGCAGTACTTC. V gene TRBV30 combines with J gene TRBJ2-7; D ambiguous. Germline lookup yields CDR1 GTSNPN and CDR2 SVGIG (reference sequence). This CDR3 spans 11 amino acids. V was trimmed by 0 bases and J by 5 bases, leaving 5 bases between them.

Comments on this clonotype: A much larger clone lies a single base off, so this may be a read error. The CDR3 loop reads CASSLGKGLNIQYF. The DNA for the CDR3 is TGTGCCAGCAGCTTGGGCAAGGGGCTAAACATTCAGTACTTC. This sequence joins TRBV7-9 and TRBJ2-4, with D possibly being TRBD1 (5 bases). Germline loops: CDR1 SEHNR, CDR2 FQNEAQ (reference sequence). The CDR3 spans 14 residues. Trimming pared 3 bases from V and 6 bases from J, leaving 12 bases between.

Regarding this clonotype: This may arise from a read error, as a much more abundant clone is one base away. The missing conserved phenylalanine or tryptophan at the end of this CDR3 makes a read error likely. The gene calls are TRBV29-1 and TRBJ2-4, with D possibly matching TRBD1 (5 bases). The ends were cut back, 3 bases at V and 8 bases at J, with 11 bases in the middle. Germline values: CDR1 SQVTM, CDR2 ANQGSEA. The CDR3 length is 12 residues. The CDR3 loop is CSVDTGADIQYL. CDR3 in DNA: TGCAGCGTTGATACAGGAGCCGACATTCAGTACCTC.

This clonotype was counted at least ten times. The chain carries TRBV29-1 and TRBJ2-1, with D possibly TRBD2 on 5 matching bases. Trimming pared 4 bases from V and 0 bases from J, leaving 10 bases between. Germline loops: CDR1 SQVTM, CDR2 ANQGSEA. This CDR3 spans 14 amino acids. The CDR3 here is CSVASGSSYNEQFF. Written as DNA, the CDR3 is TGCAGCGTTGCCAGCGGAAGCTCCTACAATGAGCAGTTCTTC.

The chain employs TRBV28 and TRBJ2-5; D not resolved. Between the trimmed V and J ends, which lost 5 bases and 9 bases, there was a span of 16 bases. CDR3 length: 13 amino acids. Germline values: CDR1 MDHEN, CDR2 SYDVKM. For the CDR3, the DNA is TGTGCCAGCAGTAACCCCTCCCCTGCGGCCCAGTACTTC. Its protein is CASSNPSPAAQYF.

V gene TRBV7-2 combines with J gene TRBJ2-7, with D uncertain. This CDR3 is 12 amino acids long. Germline V lookup: CDR1 SGHTA, CDR2 FQGNSA. The ends were cut back, 2 bases at V and 4 bases at J, with 6 bases in the middle. The CDR3 protein is CASSLYEYEQYF. CDR3 nucleotide sequence: TGTGCCAGCAGCTTATATGAGTACGAGCAGTACTTC.

This clonotype has more than one count but fewer than ten. One base away lies a much larger clone, so this may be a sequencing read error. The rearrangement joins TRBV11-1 to TRBJ2-2; 7 bases align to TRBD2. The ends lost 5 bases at V and 7 bases at J; junction bases unmatched: 10. There are 15 residues in the CDR3. Germline V gene lookup returns CDR1 SGHAT and CDR2 FQDESV (reference sequence). The CDR3 sequence is CASSLGLSPSGELFF. CDR3 in DNA: TGTGCCAGCAGCCTGGGACTAAGTCCCAGCGGGGAGCTGTTTTTT. The whole variable domain, remainder taken from reference TRBV11-1 and TRBJ2-2, is EAEVAQSPRYKITEKSQAVAFWCDPISGHATLYWYRQILGQGPELLVQFQDESVVDDSQLPKDRFSAERLKGVDSTLKIQPAELGDSAMYLCASSLGLSPSGELFFGEGSRLTVL.

This clonotype has just a few counts. The genes are TRBV6-2 or TRBV6-3 and TRBJ2-3; 12 bases align to TRBD1. CDR3 size: 16 residues. J was trimmed by 5 bases and V by 5 bases; bases with no gene match: 8. Germline values: CDR1 MNHEY, CDR2 SVGEGT. Here the CDR3 reads CASSQGDRGLVDTQYF. The DNA for the CDR3 is TGTGCCAGCAGTCAGGGGGACAGGGGGCTTGTAGATACGCAGTATTTT.

This chain uses TRBV5-4 with TRBJ2-5; TRBD1 matches at 9 bases. The CDR3 has 13 residues. Germline V gives CDR1 SGHNT, CDR2 YYREEE (reference sequence). J gave up 4 bases and V 5 bases, and 3 bases lay outside the gene matches. The CDR3 DNA is TGTGCCAGCAGTACAGGGGGCCGAGAGACCCAGTACTTC. Amino acids: CASSTGGRETQYF.

A remark on this clonotype: Relative to the germline gene, one junction end is altered; a read error may explain this. The V call is TRBV6-6, the J call TRBJ1-5; 12 nucleotides line up with TRBD1. Germline CDR1 is MNHNY and CDR2 is SVGAGI (reference sequence). The CDR3 totals 15 residues. The CDR3: CASSYGTGGDQSQHF. CDR3 nucleotide sequence: TGTGCCAGCAGTTACGGGACAGGGGGCGATCAGTCCCAGCATTTT.

J is TRBJ2-7 and V is TRBV4-1; unclear D gene. The CDR3 is 14 residues long. The V end was cut by 1 base, the J end by 5 bases, with 12 bases between. Per the germline V gene, CDR1 is MGHRA and CDR2 is YSYEKL. This CDR3 is CASSQGHNTDEQYF. The DNA of the CDR3 is TGCGCCAGCAGCCAAGGTCATAACACCGACGAGCAGTACTTC.

This clonotype was counted a single time. A read error may explain this, as a much larger clone is one base away. This chain links TRBV6-6 with TRBJ1-5; D ambiguous. The CDR3 length is 12 residues. Germline V CDR1 and CDR2: MNHNY, SVGAGI (reference sequence). Trimming pared 7 bases from V and 11 bases from J, leaving 15 bases between. The CDR3: CASTHTGQSQHF. Here the CDR3 DNA reads TGTGCCAGCACTCATACCGGGCAGTCCCAGCATTTT.

The chain couples TRBV6-1 to TRBJ1-5, with D maybe TRBD1 (5 bases). The CDR3 loop spans 14 amino acids. Germline values: CDR1 MNHNS, CDR2 SASEGT. The germline V and J ends were trimmed by 9 bases and 0 bases, with 12 bases remaining between them. The CDR3 region has the DNA TGTGCCAGTGCAGGGCCCTATAGCAATCAGCCCCAGCATTTT. Amino acids: CASAGPYSNQPQHF.

This rearrangement joins TRBV29-1 to TRBJ1-2, with D hard to call. Germline V lookup: CDR1 SQVTM, CDR2 ANQGSEA. V was pared by 8 bases and J by 0 bases, with 13 bases between. CDR3 length: 13 residues. CDR3 DNA sequence: TGCAGCATTGGACTACTATCTAACTATGGCTACACCTTC. Protein sequence: CSIGLLSNYGYTF.

Regarding this clonotype: The junction departs from the called germline gene at one end, perhaps through a read error. The CDR3 spells CASIPWTRTETPYF. The CDR3 DNA follows: TGTGCCAGCATTCCCTGGACGAGGACAGAGACCCCGTACTTC. The chain uses TRBV11-2 and TRBJ2-5, with a tentative D call TRBD1 (6 bases). The CDR3 extends over 14 amino acids. Germline V lookup: CDR1 SGHAT, CDR2 FQNNGV.

A note on this clonotype: Given the absence of the conserved phenylalanine or tryptophan at the CDR3 end, a read error is likely. This sequence joins TRBV11-3 and TRBJ2-1; 9 bases fit TRBD2. The CDR3 has 14 residues. Germline V gives CDR1 SGHNT, CDR2 YENEEA. DNA of the CDR3: TGTGTCGGCCGACTAGCGGTCTCCTACAATGAGCAGTTCTTA. Protein product: CVGRLAVSYNEQFL.

The chain employs TRBV20-1 and TRBJ1-2; possibly TRBD1 for D (5 bases). The CDR3 totals 12 residues. Per germline, CDR1 DFQATT and CDR2 SNEGSKA (reference sequence). Trimming left V 1 base short and J 8 bases short, with 11 bases between. The CDR3 nucleotides are TGCAGTGCTAGAGCAGGACACGGGGGCTACACCTTC. It specifies CSARAGHGGYTF.

This clonotype came up a few times. The V and J genes are TRBV6-5 and TRBJ1-6; perhaps TRBD1 as D (5 bases). The ends were cut back, 0 bases at V and 7 bases at J, with 13 bases in the middle. The germline gives CDR1 MNHEY, CDR2 SVGAGI. The CDR3 covers 16 residues. The DNA of the CDR3 is TGTGCCAGCAGTTACTCGAGTCAGGGATCCAATTCACCCCTCCACTTT. Protein product: CASSYSSQGSNSPLHF.